This T cell receptor (beta chain) was recorded in a study of glioma-infiltrating T cells. Ten or more counts support this clonotype. One end of the junction does not line up with germline, which may come from a read error. CDR3 length: 13 amino acids. The germline V gene has CDR1 SSHAT and CDR2 FNYEAQ (reference sequence). Amplification of TCR alpha and beta CDR3 regions from RNA used iRepertoire nested multiplex PCR. TCRdb analysed the multiplex PCR reads with MiXCR anew, one entry per CDR3 protein. The sample shows some 180,000 distinct CDR3 sequences, over 30% of them seen only once. V is TRBV7-7 and J is TRBJ2-1, with D hard to call. This receptor was identified in a human donor with low-grade glioma or glioblastoma, undergoing nonglioma brain surgery, or in good health (not recorded which). The sequenced material came from glioma tissue, nonneoplastic brain tissue, or PBMCs (not recorded which). CDR3 coding DNA: TGTGCTAGCAGCTCCGAAGTCTACAATGAGCAGTTCTTC. Encoded protein: CASSSEVYNEQFF.